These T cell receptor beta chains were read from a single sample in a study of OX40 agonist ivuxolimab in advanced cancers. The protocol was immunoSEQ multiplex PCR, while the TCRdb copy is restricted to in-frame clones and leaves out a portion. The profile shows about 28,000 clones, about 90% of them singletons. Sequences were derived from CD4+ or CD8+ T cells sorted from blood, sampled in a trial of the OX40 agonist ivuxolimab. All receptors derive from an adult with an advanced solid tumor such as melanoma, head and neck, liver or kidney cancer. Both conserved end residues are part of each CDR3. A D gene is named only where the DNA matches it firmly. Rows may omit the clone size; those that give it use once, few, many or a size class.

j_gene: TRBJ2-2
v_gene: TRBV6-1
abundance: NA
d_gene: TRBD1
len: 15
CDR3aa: CASSMTDRATGELFF
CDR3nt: TGTGCCAGCAGTATGACGGACAGGGCCACCGGGGAGCTGTTTTTT

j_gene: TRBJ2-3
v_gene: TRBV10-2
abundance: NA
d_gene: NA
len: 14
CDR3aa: CASSWGFNTDTQYF
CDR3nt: TGCGCCAGCAGTTGGGGGTTTAACACAGATACGCAGTATTTT

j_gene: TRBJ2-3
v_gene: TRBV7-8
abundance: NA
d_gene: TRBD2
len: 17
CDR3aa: CASSSGELAGGQDTQYF
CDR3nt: TGTGCCAGCAGCTCAGGGGAACTAGCGGGGGGGCAAGATACGCAGTATTTT

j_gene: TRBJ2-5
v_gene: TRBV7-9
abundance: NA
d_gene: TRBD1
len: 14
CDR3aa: CASRADGQEETQYF
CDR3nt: TGTGCCAGCAGGGCTGACGGACAGGAAGAGACCCAGTACTTC

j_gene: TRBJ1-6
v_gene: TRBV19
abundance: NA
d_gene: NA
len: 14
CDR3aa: CASTFDATGSPLHF
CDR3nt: TGTGCCAGTACCTTCGACGCGACCGGTTCACCCCTCCACTTT

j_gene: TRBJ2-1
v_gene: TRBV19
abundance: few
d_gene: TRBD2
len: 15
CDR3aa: CASKTSGDPYNEQFF
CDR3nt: TGTGCCAGTAAAACTAGCGGGGACCCTTACAATGAGCAGTTCTTC

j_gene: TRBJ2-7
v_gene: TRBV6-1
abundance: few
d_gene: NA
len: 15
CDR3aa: CASSEDESSSYEQYF
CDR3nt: TGTGCCAGCAGCGAGGACGAATCTAGCTCCTACGAGCAGTACTTC

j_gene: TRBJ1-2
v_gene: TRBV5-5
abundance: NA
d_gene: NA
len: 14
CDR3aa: CASIPDGYNYGYTF
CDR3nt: TGTGCCAGCATCCCGGACGGATATAACTATGGCTACACCTTC

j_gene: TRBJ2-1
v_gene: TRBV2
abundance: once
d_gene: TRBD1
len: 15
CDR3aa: CASSGGGTGFSGQFF
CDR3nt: TGTGCCAGCAGTGGAGGAGGGACAGGCTTTTCTGGGCAGTTCTTC

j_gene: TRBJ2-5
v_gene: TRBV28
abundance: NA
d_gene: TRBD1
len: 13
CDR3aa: CASSETGEETQYF
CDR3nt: TGTGCCAGCAGCGAAACAGGGGAAGAGACCCAGTACTTC

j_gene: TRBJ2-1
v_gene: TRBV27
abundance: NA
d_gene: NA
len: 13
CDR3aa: CASSLGQDNEQFF
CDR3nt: TGTGCCAGCAGTTTGGGGCAGGACAATGAGCAGTTCTTC

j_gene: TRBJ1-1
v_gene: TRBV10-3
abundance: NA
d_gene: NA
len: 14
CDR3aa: CAISADGLNTEAFF
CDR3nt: TGTGCCATCAGTGCGGACGGATTGAACACTGAAGCTTTCTTT

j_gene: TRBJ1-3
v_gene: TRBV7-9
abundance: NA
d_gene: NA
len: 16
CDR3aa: CASSLREGGARNTIYF
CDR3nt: TGTGCCAGCAGCTTACGTGAAGGAGGTGCCCGAAACACCATATATTTT

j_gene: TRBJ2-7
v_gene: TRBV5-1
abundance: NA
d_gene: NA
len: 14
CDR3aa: CASSSRSPQDEQYF
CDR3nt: TGCGCCAGCAGCTCCCGGTCACCACAAGACGAGCAGTACTTC

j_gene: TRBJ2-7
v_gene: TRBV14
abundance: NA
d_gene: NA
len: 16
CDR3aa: CASSQEGPGHSYEQYF
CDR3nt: TGTGCCAGCAGCCAAGAGGGGCCGGGACACTCCTACGAGCAGTACTTC

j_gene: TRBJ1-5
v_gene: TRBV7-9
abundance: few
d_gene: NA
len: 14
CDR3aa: CASSPGVSNQPQHF
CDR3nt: TGTGCCAGCAGTCCAGGGGTCAGCAATCAGCCCCAGCATTTT

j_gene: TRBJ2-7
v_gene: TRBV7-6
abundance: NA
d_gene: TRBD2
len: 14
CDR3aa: CASSLSGGDYEQYF
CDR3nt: TGTGCCAGCAGCCTTAGCGGGGGGGACTACGAGCAGTACTTC

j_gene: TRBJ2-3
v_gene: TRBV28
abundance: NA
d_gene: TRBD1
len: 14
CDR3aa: CASSLYDRDNTQYF
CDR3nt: TGTGCCAGCAGTTTATACGACAGGGACAATACGCAGTATTTT

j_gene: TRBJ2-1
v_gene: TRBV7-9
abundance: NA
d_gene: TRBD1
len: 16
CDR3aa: CASSLPRDRGYNEQFF
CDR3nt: TGTGCCAGCAGCCTCCCCCGGGACAGGGGCTACAATGAGCAGTTCTTC

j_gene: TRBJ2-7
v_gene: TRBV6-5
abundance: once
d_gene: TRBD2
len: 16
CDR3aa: CASSSLAGLSSYEQYF
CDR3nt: TGTGCCAGCAGTTCCCTAGCGGGGTTGAGCTCCTACGAGCAGTACTTC

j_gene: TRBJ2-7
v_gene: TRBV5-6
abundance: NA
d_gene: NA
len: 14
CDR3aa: CASSSGTRPLEQYF
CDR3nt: TGTGCCAGCAGCTCCGGGACTCGCCCCCTCGAGCAGTACTTC

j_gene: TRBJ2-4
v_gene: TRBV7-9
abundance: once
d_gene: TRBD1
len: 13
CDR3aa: CASSPQGADIQYF
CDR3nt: TGTGCCAGCAGCCCACAGGGGGCAGACATTCAGTACTTC

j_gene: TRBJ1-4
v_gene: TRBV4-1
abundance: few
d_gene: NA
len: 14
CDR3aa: CASSQETANEKLFF
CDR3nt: TGCGCCAGCAGCCAAGAAACAGCGAATGAAAAACTGTTTTTT

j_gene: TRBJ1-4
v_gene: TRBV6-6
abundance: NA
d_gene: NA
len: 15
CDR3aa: CASTLNRGRGEKLFF
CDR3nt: TGTGCCAGCACTCTAAATCGGGGCCGGGGTGAAAAACTGTTTTTT

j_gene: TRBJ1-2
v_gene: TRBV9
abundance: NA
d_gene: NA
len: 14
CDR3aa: CASRVPGKNYGYTF
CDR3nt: TGTGCCAGCCGAGTACCGGGGAAGAACTATGGCTACACCTTC

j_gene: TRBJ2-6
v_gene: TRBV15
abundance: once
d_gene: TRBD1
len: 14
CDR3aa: CATDRGAGANVLTF
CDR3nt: TGTGCCACCGACAGGGGAGCTGGGGCCAACGTCCTGACTTTC

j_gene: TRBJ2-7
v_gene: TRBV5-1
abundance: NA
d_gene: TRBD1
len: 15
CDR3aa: CASSTDRESSYEQYF
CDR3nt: TGCGCCAGCAGCACCGACAGGGAGAGCTCCTACGAGCAGTACTTC

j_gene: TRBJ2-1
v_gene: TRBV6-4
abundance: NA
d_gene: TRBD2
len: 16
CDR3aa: CASRVGGEISYNEQFF
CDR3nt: TGTGCCAGCCGCGTCGGGGGGGAAATTTCCTACAATGAGCAGTTCTTC

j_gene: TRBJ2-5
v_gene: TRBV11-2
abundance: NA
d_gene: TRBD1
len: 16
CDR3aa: CASSRDRASHQETQYF
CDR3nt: TGTGCCAGCAGCCGAGACAGGGCCAGCCACCAAGAGACCCAGTACTTC

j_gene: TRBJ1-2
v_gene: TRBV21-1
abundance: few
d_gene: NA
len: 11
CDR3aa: CASWAPCGYTF
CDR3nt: TGTGCCAGCTGGGCGCCTTGCGGCTACACCTTC

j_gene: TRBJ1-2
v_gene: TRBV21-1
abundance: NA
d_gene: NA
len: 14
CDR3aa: CASGNGGEFYGYTF
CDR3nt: TGTGCCAGCGGAAACGGGGGGGAATTCTATGGCTACACCTTC

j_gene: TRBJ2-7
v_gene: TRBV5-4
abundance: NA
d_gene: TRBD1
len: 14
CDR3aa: CASSLGGTDFEQYF
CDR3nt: TGTGCCAGCAGCTTGGGAGGGACAGACTTCGAGCAGTACTTC

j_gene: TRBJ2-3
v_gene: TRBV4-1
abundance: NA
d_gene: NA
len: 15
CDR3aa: CASSQGPDGTDTQYF
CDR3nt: TGCGCCAGCAGCCAAGGTCCGGACGGCACAGATACGCAGTATTTT

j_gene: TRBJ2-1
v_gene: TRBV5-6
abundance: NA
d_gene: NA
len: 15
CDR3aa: CASSLVGRGYSEQFF
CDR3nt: TGTGCCAGCAGCTTGGTCGGACGGGGGTACAGTGAGCAGTTCTTC

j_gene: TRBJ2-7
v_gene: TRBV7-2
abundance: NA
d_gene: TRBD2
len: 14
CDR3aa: CASSSGLVQYEQYF
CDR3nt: TGTGCCAGCAGCTCGGGACTAGTTCAGTACGAGCAGTACTTC

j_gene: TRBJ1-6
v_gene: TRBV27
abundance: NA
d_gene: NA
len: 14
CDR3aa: CASSLRGALSPLHF
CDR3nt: TGTGCCAGCAGTTTAAGGGGGGCCCTCTCACCCCTCCACTTT

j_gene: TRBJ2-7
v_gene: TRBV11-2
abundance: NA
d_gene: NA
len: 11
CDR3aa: CASSFRDEQYF
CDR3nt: TGTGCCAGCAGCTTCCGGGACGAGCAGTACTTC

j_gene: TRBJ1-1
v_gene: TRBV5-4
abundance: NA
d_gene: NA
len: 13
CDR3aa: CASSFGGNTEAFF
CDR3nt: TGTGCCAGCAGCTTCGGCGGGAACACTGAAGCTTTCTTT

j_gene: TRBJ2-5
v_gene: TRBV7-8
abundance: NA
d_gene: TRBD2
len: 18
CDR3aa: CASSLDLSPGLARETQYF
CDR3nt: TGTGCCAGCAGCTTAGACTTGTCCCCGGGACTAGCAAGAGAGACCCAGTACTTC

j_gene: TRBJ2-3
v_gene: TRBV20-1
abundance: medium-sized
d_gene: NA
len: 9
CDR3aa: CSDGDTQYF
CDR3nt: TGCAGTGATGGAGATACGCAGTATTTT

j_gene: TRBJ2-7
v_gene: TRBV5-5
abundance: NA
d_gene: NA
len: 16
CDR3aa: CASSPTGARSSYEQYF
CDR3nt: TGTGCCAGCAGCCCAACTGGCGCCCGGAGCTCCTACGAGCAGTACTTC

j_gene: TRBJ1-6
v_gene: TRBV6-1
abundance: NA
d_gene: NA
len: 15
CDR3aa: CASCYFPGEGSPLHF
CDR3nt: TGTGCCAGCTGCTATTTCCCAGGGGAGGGATCACCCCTCCACTTT

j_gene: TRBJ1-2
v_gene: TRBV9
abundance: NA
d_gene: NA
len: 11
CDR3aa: CASSEGLGYTF
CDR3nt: TGTGCCAGCAGCGAGGGTTTAGGCTACACCTTC

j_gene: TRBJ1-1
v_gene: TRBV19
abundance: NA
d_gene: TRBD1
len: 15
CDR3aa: CASSIGTGIVTEAFF
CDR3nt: TGTGCCAGTAGTATTGGGACAGGGATCGTCACTGAAGCTTTCTTT

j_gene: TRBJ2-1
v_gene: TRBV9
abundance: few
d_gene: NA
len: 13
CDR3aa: CASSVATGNEQFF
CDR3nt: TGTGCCAGCAGCGTAGCTACGGGAAATGAGCAGTTCTTC

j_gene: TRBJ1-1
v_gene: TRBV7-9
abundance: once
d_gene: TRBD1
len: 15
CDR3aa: CASSSSRDRAKGAFF
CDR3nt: TGTGCCAGCAGCTCGTCCCGGGACAGGGCAAAAGGAGCTTTCTTT

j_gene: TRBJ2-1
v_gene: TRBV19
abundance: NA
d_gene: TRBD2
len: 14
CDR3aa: CATRTSGGANEQFF
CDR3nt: TGTGCCACAAGGACTAGCGGGGGGGCGAATGAGCAGTTCTTC

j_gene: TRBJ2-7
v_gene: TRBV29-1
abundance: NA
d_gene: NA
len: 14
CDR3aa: CSVERTRGGYEQYF
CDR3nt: TGCAGCGTTGAACGGACGAGGGGGGGCTACGAGCAGTACTTC

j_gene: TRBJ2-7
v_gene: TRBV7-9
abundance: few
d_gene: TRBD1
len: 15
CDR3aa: CASSLADRGVDEQYF
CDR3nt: TGTGCCAGCAGCTTAGCGGACAGGGGAGTGGACGAGCAGTACTTC

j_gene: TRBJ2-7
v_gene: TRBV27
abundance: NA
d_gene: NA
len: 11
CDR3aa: CAFGLPYEQYF
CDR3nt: TGTGCCTTTGGCCTCCCCTACGAGCAGTACTTC

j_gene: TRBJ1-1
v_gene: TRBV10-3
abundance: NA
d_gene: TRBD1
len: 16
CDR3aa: CATESRQGRSDTEAFF
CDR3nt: TGTGCCACCGAATCCAGACAGGGGAGGTCGGACACTGAAGCTTTCTTT

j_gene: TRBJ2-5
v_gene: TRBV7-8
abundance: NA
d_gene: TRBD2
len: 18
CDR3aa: CASSTRGGSGGQQETQYF
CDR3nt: TGTGCCAGCAGCACCAGGGGAGGAAGCGGGGGGCAGCAAGAGACCCAGTACTTC

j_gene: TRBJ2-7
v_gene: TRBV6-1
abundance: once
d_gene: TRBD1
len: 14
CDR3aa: CASSRTGLTYEQYF
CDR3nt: TGTGCCAGCAGCCGGACAGGGCTAACCTACGAGCAGTACTTC

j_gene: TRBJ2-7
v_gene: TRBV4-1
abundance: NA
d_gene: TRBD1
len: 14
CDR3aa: CASSQDDRGPEQYF
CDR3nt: TGCGCCAGCAGCCAAGATGACAGGGGGCCTGAGCAGTACTTC

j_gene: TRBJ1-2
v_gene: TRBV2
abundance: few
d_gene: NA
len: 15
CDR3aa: CASSEDGALNYGYTF
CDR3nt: TGTGCCAGCAGTGAAGATGGGGCGCTAAACTATGGCTACACCTTC

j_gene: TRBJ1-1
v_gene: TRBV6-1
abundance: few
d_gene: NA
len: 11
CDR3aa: CASKTPAEAFF
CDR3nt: TGTGCCAGCAAAACACCGGCTGAAGCTTTCTTT

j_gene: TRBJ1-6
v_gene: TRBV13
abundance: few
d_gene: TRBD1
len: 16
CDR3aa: CASSFSGTEVNSPLHF
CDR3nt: TGTGCCAGCAGCTTTTCCGGGACAGAGGTTAATTCACCCCTCCACTTT